Here is one T cell receptor beta chain with its context. Its antigen remains unknown. Clones were read by immunoSEQ multiplex PCR, and TCRdb kept only the in-frame ones, dropping some. The table includes around 22,000 clones, under 85% detected once. The sample comes from a study of CD4 T cells in relation to SARS-CoV-2 and coronaviruses. Study-level results: Pre-pandemic and post-infection samples never came from the same donor.

Before the COVID-19 pandemic, during about 2010-2018, CD4+ T cells were taken from unexposed donors. After about 10 days of culture, CD4+ T cells were isolated. Cells permitting, SARS-CoV-2 S/N and four cold-coronavirus spikes were tested on unexposed-donor CD4+ T cells. CDR1 is LNHDA, CDR2 SQIVND, per germline (reference sequence). V gave up 5 bases and J gave up 4 bases; unmatched junction bases: 14. The CDR3 totals 17 residues. V is TRBV19 and J is TRBJ1-5; 7 nucleotides align to TRBD1. This TCR came from a human donor in good health. The material sequenced was CD4+ T cells from PBMCs, cultured in vitro. The CDR3 protein is CASSLTGTTGWNQPQHF. CDR3 DNA sequence: TGTGCCAGTAGTCTGACAGGGACGACAGGTTGGAATCAGCCCCAGCATTTT. Drawing the rest from reference TRBV19 and TRBJ1-5, the complete variable domain is DGGITQSPKYLFRKEGQNVTLSCEQNLNHDAMYWYRQDPGQGLRLIYYSQIVNDFQKGDIAEGYSVSREKKESFPLTVTSAQKNPTAFYLCASSLTGTTGWNQPQHFGDGTRLSIL.